The rows below give T cell receptor beta chains drawn from one sample of a study of CD8 T cells in Susac syndrome. TCRdb itself ran the immunoSEQ multiplex PCR reads through MiXCR, one entry per CDR3 protein. This repertoire shows 250,000 to 300,000 distinct CDR3 sequences, approximately 81% found once; its top ten account for over 0.09%. Sequencing was done on a sample of CD8+ T cells from PBMCs. These receptors all stem from a human donor with multiple sclerosis. CDR3s include the opening cysteine and the closing phenylalanine or tryptophan. A D gene is named only where the DNA matches it firmly. Clone size, where shown, is once, few, many, or a class for clones that have expanded.

CDR3 DNA	CDR3 protein	V gene	J gene	D gene	clone size
TGCGCCAGCAGCTTGGCTCTAGCGGGAGGCCACCAAGAGACCCAGTACTTC	CASSLALAGGHQETQYF	TRBV5-1	TRBJ2-5	TRBD2	NA
TGTGCCAGCAGCTGGGGACTAGCGGTTACCTACGAGCAGTACTTC	CASSWGLAVTYEQYF	TRBV5-4	TRBJ2-7	TRBD2	NA
TGTGCCAGCAGCCCCACCGCGGGGAACACTGAAGCTTTCTTT	CASSPTAGNTEAFF	TRBV7-3	TRBJ1-1	NA	NA
TGTGCCAGTAGTATAAAGCGGGAGTTCCCCAATGAGCAGTTCTTC	CASSIKREFPNEQFF	TRBV19	TRBJ2-1	TRBD2	NA
TGTGCCAGCAGTGACGCCGGGACAGGGGGTATGGGGACCCAGTACTTC	CASSDAGTGGMGTQYF	TRBV12-3/TRBV12-4	TRBJ2-5	TRBD1	NA
TGCGCCAGCAGCCCGGACCTAAGTCGGGCCGGGGAGCTGTTTTTT	CASSPDLSRAGELFF	TRBV5-1	TRBJ2-2	NA	NA
TGTGCCAGCAGCTTGGGGCAGCCCTATGGCTACACCTTC	CASSLGQPYGYTF	TRBV5-6	TRBJ1-2	NA	NA
TGTGCCACCAGCCGCCCGGACAGGTCGGAGGAGCAGCCCCAGCATTTT	CATSRPDRSEEQPQHF	TRBV15	TRBJ1-5	TRBD1	NA
TGTGCCAGCAGTTCTCGGGGGGGCAATCAGCCCCAGCATTTT	CASSSRGGNQPQHF	TRBV6-5	TRBJ1-5	NA	once
TGTGCCAGCAGCTCCCCTCGGGCCCAAGAGACCCAGTACTTC	CASSSPRAQETQYF	TRBV11-2	TRBJ2-5	NA	few
TGCGCCAGCAGTGTGACAATCTCGGGTATGAACACTGAAGCTTTCTTT	CASSVTISGMNTEAFF	TRBV5-1	TRBJ1-1	NA	NA
TGTGCCAGCAGCTTAGCCGGGACTAGCGGGATAAATGAGCAGTTCTTC	CASSLAGTSGINEQFF	TRBV7-8	TRBJ2-1	TRBD2	NA
TGTGCCAGCGTGGGTAGCGGGAGAATAACCTACAATGAGCAGTTCTTC	CASVGSGRITYNEQFF	TRBV28	TRBJ2-1	TRBD2	NA
TGCAGTGCTAGACGGTGGCCCGATACGCAGTATTTT	CSARRWPDTQYF	TRBV20-1	TRBJ2-3	NA	NA
TGCAGCGTTGTGAAGGACTACGAGCAGTACTTC	CSVVKDYEQYF	TRBV29-1	TRBJ2-7	NA	NA
TGTGCCAGCAGCTTAGGGATGATGGGTGAGCAGTTCTTC	CASSLGMMGEQFF	TRBV11-2	TRBJ2-1	NA	NA
TGTGCCAGCAGCCAAGATCGTGGCAGGGCGGCCATTCAGTACTTC	CASSQDRGRAAIQYF	TRBV3-1	TRBJ2-4	NA	NA
TGTGCCAGCTCACGGACGGACAGGGCGCGAGAGACCCAGTACTTC	CASSRTDRARETQYF	TRBV18	TRBJ2-5	TRBD1	NA
TGCAGTGCCACACCCCCAAAGAGGACCACTGAAGCTTTCTTT	CSATPPKRTTEAFF	TRBV20-1	TRBJ1-1	NA	NA
TGTGCCACCCTTGGGGCCTACGAGCAGTACTTC	CATLGAYEQYF	TRBV27	TRBJ2-7	NA	few